This is a list of T cell receptor beta chains from one sample in a study of siplizumab effects on memory and regulatory T cells. Sequencing used immunoSEQ multiplex PCR; TCRdb keeps in-frame clones, though not all of them. The sample includes over 35,000 clones, 70% to 90% of them seen just once. Specimen: naive CD4+ T cells sorted from blood. These receptors were taken from a human donor in good health. Each CDR3 is given with its conserved first and last residue. D genes are given only for firm matches. Clone size, where shown, is once, few, many, or a class for clones that have expanded.

size	D	V	J	length	DNA	CDR3
-	-	TRBV9	TRBJ1-4	15	TGTGCCAGCAGCGCGAAAGGGACAACTAATGAAAAACTGTTTTTT	CASSAKGTTNEKLFF
-	-	TRBV23-1	TRBJ2-7	13	TGCGCCAGCAGCCCCCCCCGGAGAGACGAGCAGTACTTC	CASSPPRRDEQYF
-	-	TRBV5-1	TRBJ2-6	16	TGCGCCAGCAGCTTGGGACACCTCTCTGGGGCCAACGTCCTGACTTTC	CASSLGHLSGANVLTF
-	-	TRBV11-2	TRBJ2-3	14	TGTGCCAGCAGCTCACCGAACAGGGACGATACGCAGTATTTT	CASSSPNRDDTQYF
once	-	TRBV7-2	TRBJ2-2	14	TGTGCCAGCAGCTCTCAGGGGAACACCGGGGAGCTGTTTTTT	CASSSQGNTGELFF
-	TRBD1	TRBV7-9	TRBJ1-1	14	TGTGCCAGCAGCTCACAGGGGGTTAACACTGAAGCTTTCTTT	CASSSQGVNTEAFF
-	-	TRBV9	TRBJ1-6	15	TGTGCCAGCAGCGTAGGCGGACAGAGAAATTCACCCCTCCACTTT	CASSVGGQRNSPLHF
once	-	TRBV19	TRBJ2-6	15	TGTGCCAGTAGTACCCCTAACTCTGGGGCCAACGTCCTGACTTTC	CASSTPNSGANVLTF
-	-	TRBV2	TRBJ2-1	13	TGTGCCAGCGGGGCGGGATGGTACAATGAGCAGTTCTTC	CASGAGWYNEQFF
once	-	TRBV11-2	TRBJ2-1	15	TGTGCCAGCAGCTTAGGAGGGCAGGGTTGGAATGAGCAGTTCTTC	CASSLGGQGWNEQFF
-	-	TRBV29-1	TRBJ1-2	13	TGCAGCGTTGATTCCGGGAGCAGATATGGCTACACCTTC	CSVDSGSRYGYTF
once	-	TRBV2	TRBJ1-4	13	TGTGCCAGCAGTGAATGGGTGAGACAGCCGCCGTTTTTT	CASSEWVRQPPFF
-	-	TRBV10-3	TRBJ2-3	14	TGTGCCATCAGTGGACGGGACCCCACAGATACGCAGTATTTT	CAISGRDPTDTQYF
-	-	TRBV10-3	TRBJ1-2	12	TGTGCCATCAGGACCTCCGAGGAGGGCTACACCTTC	CAIRTSEEGYTF